Listed below are T cell receptor beta chains from one sample, sequenced in a study of blood T cell repertoires in COVID-19. Measured with immunoSEQ multiplex PCR; TCRdb has only the in-frame clones, and not every one. The sample shows approximately 130,000 clones, approximately 85% of them seen only once. The specimen sequenced was peripheral blood. These receptors were obtained from a human donor in a cohort sampled during active COVID-19. Each CDR3 is given with its conserved first and last residue. Fields, in order: clone size, J gene, D gene, V gene, CDR3 protein, CDR3 DNA. A D gene is named only where the DNA matches it firmly. Where a row states a size, it is once, few, many or the class of an expanded clone; other rows omit it.

clone_size: -
j_call: TRBJ1-1
d_call: -
v_call: TRBV7-9
cdr3_aa: CASSLAPGFGVVNTEAFF
cdr3_nt: TGTGCCAGCAGCTTAGCCCCGGGGTTTGGTGTTGTTAACACTGAAGCTTTCTTT

clone_size: -
j_call: TRBJ1-2
d_call: -
v_call: TRBV30
cdr3_aa: CAWTEQGYGYGYTF
cdr3_nt: TGTGCCTGGACCGAACAGGGTTATGGCTATGGCTACACCTTC

clone_size: few
j_call: TRBJ1-5
d_call: -
v_call: TRBV7-2
cdr3_aa: CASSVTPYSNQPQHF
cdr3_nt: TGTGCCAGCAGCGTAACGCCCTATTCGAATCAGCCCCAGCATTTT

clone_size: once
j_call: TRBJ1-1
d_call: -
v_call: TRBV28
cdr3_aa: CASSPPAVLGGTEAFF
cdr3_nt: TGTGCCAGCAGTCCCCCGGCAGTGTTGGGGGGGACTGAAGCTTTCTTT

clone_size: -
j_call: TRBJ2-1
d_call: -
v_call: TRBV5-4
cdr3_aa: CASSLGDVISNEQFF
cdr3_nt: TGTGCCAGCAGCTTGGGAGATGTGATTTCCAATGAGCAGTTCTTC

clone_size: -
j_call: TRBJ2-3
d_call: TRBD1
v_call: TRBV5-1
cdr3_aa: CASSRNGQGPFIRF
cdr3_nt: TGCGCCAGCAGCCGAAACGGACAGGGACCTTTTATTCGTTTT

clone_size: -
j_call: TRBJ1-4
d_call: -
v_call: TRBV19
cdr3_aa: CASSIKTKGDREKLFF
cdr3_nt: TGTGCCAGTAGTATTAAGACCAAGGGGGATCGGGAAAAACTGTTTTTT

clone_size: -
j_call: TRBJ1-5
d_call: TRBD1
v_call: TRBV30
cdr3_aa: CAAGPGTGRQHF
cdr3_nt: TGTGCCGCCGGACCCGGGACAGGGCGCCAGCATTTT

clone_size: -
j_call: TRBJ2-3
d_call: TRBD2
v_call: TRBV5-6
cdr3_aa: CASSSLGVAGASLDTQYF
cdr3_nt: TGTGCCAGCAGCTCCCTGGGGGTGGCGGGAGCATCTTTGGATACGCAGTATTTT

clone_size: -
j_call: TRBJ2-1
d_call: TRBD2
v_call: TRBV7-9
cdr3_aa: CASSLGMGTSGSPYNEQFF
cdr3_nt: TGTGCCAGCAGCTTAGGAATGGGGACTAGCGGGAGTCCCTACAATGAGCAGTTCTTC

clone_size: -
j_call: TRBJ2-7
d_call: -
v_call: TRBV9
cdr3_aa: CASSVASTGWQYF
cdr3_nt: TGTGCCAGCAGCGTAGCGAGTACGGGGTGGCAGTACTTC

clone_size: -
j_call: TRBJ1-2
d_call: TRBD1
v_call: TRBV9
cdr3_aa: CASSSGGQGTGYTF
cdr3_nt: TGTGCCAGCAGCTCCGGGGGACAGGGTACCGGCTACACCTTC

clone_size: -
j_call: TRBJ1-2
d_call: -
v_call: TRBV12-3/TRBV12-4
cdr3_aa: CASSLGAGNGYTF
cdr3_nt: TGTGCCAGCAGTTTAGGGGCAGGGAATGGCTACACCTTC

clone_size: many
j_call: TRBJ1-6
d_call: -
v_call: TRBV7-2
cdr3_aa: CASSFHRQGDSPLHF
cdr3_nt: TGTGCCAGCAGCTTTCATCGGCAGGGTGATTCACCCCTCCACTTT

clone_size: few
j_call: TRBJ1-3
d_call: -
v_call: TRBV12-3/TRBV12-4
cdr3_aa: CASGLSGNTIYF
cdr3_nt: TGTGCCAGCGGGCTCTCTGGAAACACCATATATTTT

clone_size: -
j_call: TRBJ2-2
d_call: TRBD2
v_call: TRBV7-2
cdr3_aa: CASSLDLRGAGELFF
cdr3_nt: TGTGCCAGCAGCTTAGACTTGCGGGGGGCTGGGGAGCTGTTTTTT

clone_size: -
j_call: TRBJ1-4
d_call: -
v_call: TRBV19
cdr3_aa: CASSIREKLFF
cdr3_nt: TGTGCCAGTAGTATACGGGAAAAACTGTTTTTT